This T cell receptor beta chain was retrieved from a study of molecular identifiers for immune sequencing clone quantification. The study, taken as a whole, reports: With a barcode shared among identical TCR molecules, highly expanded clone sizes could be underestimated.

Of note for this clonotype: Its antigen is currently unknown.

Preparation of the bulk TCR libraries relied on previously described methods and listed TCR primers. TCRdb re-derived calls from the PCR reads in MiXCR, one entry per CDR3 protein. The sample records about 100,000 distinct CDR3 sequences, 35% being singletons. The CDR3 is 14 amino acids. The V gene's germline CDR1 is LNHDA and CDR2 SQIVND (reference sequence). V lost 11 bases to trimming and J lost 3 bases; unmatched junction nucleotides: 5. Using a CD8+CD4-CCR7+CD45RA+ phenotype, naive CD8 T cells were sorted. This TCR derives from a human donor in good health. Some libraries in this study had Jurkat cell RNA spiked in. What was sequenced was naive CD8+ T cells from blood, with Jurkat cell RNA spiked in. Subset described: FACS-sorted CD8+CD4-CCR7+CD45RA+ naive T cells. The chain employs TRBV19 and TRBJ2-3; 13 positions agree with TRBD2. The CDR3, as DNA: TGTGCCTGCAGGGGACTAGCGGGAACAGATACGCAGTATTTT. Amino acid sequence: CACRGLAGTDTQYF.